This T cell receptor beta chain derives from a study of blood T cell repertoires in COVID-19. Turning to the study itself: Donors in the United States, Italy and Spain gave samples during acute or convalescent COVID-19. PBMCs, B-cell-depleted T cells, or T cells were the source of the cDNA or gDNA that made up the material.

V was clipped by 2 bases and J by 5 bases; unmatched bases: 6. Germline CDR1 is MNHEY and CDR2 is SMNVEV (reference sequence). The CDR3 loop spans 16 amino acids. Original processing methods: Amplification of reference gene primers was used by the study to estimate nucleated cell counts. Only in-frame clones appear in the TCRdb table, and some are missing; sequencing was by immunoSEQ multiplex PCR. V and J calls and clone size are given by that table; D and trimming were obtained from the DNA. The data contain about 130,000 clones, about 85% of them seen just once; the ten biggest clones take up roughly 27%.

This clonotype originated in a woman older than 75 with acute or convalescent COVID-19. Source material: peripheral blood. The rearrangement links TRBV27 to TRBJ1-6; 7 bases map to TRBD1. CDR3 coding DNA: TGTGCCAGCAGTTTAGCCCGGGACAGAAATAATTCACCCCTCCACTTT. Translated, it gives CASSLARDRNNSPLHF.